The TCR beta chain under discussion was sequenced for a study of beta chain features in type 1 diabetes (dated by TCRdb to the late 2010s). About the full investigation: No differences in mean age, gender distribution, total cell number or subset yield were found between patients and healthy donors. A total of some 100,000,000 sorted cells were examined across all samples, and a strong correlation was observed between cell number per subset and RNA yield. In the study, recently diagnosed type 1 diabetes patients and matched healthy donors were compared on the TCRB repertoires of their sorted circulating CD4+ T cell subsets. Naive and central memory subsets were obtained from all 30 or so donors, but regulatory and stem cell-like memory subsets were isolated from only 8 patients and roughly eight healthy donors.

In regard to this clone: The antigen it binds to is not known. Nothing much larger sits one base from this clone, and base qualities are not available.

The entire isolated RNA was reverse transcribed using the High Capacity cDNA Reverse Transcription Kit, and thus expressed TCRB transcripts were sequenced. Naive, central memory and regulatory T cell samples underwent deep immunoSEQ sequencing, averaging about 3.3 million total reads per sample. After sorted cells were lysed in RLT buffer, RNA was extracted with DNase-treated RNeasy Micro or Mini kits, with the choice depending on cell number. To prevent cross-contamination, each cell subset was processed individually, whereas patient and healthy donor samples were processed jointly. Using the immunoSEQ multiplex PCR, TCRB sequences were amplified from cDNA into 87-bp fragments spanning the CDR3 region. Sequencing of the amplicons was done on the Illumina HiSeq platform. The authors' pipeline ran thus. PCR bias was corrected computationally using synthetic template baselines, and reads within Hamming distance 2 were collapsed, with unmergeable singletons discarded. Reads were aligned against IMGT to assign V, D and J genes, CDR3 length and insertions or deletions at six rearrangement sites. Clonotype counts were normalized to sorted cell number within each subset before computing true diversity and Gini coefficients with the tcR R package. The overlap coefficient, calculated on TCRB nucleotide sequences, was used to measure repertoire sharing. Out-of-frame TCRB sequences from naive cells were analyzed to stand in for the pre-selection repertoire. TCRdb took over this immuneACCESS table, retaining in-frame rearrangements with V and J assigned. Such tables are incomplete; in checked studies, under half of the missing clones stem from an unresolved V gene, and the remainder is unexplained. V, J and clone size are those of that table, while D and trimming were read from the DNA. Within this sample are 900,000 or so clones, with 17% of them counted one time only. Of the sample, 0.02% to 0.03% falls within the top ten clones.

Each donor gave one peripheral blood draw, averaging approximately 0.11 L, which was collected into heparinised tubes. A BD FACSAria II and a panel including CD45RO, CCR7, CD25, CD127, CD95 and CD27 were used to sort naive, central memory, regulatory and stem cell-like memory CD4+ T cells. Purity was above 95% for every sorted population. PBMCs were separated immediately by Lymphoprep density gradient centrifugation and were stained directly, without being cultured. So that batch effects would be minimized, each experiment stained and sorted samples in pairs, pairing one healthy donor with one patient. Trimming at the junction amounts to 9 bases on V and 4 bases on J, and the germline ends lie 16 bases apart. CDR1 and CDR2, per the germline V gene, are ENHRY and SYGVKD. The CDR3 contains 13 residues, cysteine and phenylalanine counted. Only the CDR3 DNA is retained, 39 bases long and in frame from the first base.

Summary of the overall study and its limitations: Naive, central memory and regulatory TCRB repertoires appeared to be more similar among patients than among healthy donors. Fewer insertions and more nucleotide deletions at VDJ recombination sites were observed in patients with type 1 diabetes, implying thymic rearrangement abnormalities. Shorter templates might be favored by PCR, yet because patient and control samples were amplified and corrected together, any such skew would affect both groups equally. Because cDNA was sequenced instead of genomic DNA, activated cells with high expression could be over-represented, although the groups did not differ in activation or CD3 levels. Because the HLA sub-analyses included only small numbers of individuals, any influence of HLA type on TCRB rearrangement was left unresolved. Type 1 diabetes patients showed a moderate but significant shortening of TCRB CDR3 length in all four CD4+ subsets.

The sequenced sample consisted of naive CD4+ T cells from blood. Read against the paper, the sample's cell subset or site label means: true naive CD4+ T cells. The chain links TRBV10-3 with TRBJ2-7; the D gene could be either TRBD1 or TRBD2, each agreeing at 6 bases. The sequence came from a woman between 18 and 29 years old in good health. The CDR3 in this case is CAIGGLKRYEQYF. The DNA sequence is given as TGTGCCATTGGGGGGCTGAAACGTTACGAGCAGTACTTC.